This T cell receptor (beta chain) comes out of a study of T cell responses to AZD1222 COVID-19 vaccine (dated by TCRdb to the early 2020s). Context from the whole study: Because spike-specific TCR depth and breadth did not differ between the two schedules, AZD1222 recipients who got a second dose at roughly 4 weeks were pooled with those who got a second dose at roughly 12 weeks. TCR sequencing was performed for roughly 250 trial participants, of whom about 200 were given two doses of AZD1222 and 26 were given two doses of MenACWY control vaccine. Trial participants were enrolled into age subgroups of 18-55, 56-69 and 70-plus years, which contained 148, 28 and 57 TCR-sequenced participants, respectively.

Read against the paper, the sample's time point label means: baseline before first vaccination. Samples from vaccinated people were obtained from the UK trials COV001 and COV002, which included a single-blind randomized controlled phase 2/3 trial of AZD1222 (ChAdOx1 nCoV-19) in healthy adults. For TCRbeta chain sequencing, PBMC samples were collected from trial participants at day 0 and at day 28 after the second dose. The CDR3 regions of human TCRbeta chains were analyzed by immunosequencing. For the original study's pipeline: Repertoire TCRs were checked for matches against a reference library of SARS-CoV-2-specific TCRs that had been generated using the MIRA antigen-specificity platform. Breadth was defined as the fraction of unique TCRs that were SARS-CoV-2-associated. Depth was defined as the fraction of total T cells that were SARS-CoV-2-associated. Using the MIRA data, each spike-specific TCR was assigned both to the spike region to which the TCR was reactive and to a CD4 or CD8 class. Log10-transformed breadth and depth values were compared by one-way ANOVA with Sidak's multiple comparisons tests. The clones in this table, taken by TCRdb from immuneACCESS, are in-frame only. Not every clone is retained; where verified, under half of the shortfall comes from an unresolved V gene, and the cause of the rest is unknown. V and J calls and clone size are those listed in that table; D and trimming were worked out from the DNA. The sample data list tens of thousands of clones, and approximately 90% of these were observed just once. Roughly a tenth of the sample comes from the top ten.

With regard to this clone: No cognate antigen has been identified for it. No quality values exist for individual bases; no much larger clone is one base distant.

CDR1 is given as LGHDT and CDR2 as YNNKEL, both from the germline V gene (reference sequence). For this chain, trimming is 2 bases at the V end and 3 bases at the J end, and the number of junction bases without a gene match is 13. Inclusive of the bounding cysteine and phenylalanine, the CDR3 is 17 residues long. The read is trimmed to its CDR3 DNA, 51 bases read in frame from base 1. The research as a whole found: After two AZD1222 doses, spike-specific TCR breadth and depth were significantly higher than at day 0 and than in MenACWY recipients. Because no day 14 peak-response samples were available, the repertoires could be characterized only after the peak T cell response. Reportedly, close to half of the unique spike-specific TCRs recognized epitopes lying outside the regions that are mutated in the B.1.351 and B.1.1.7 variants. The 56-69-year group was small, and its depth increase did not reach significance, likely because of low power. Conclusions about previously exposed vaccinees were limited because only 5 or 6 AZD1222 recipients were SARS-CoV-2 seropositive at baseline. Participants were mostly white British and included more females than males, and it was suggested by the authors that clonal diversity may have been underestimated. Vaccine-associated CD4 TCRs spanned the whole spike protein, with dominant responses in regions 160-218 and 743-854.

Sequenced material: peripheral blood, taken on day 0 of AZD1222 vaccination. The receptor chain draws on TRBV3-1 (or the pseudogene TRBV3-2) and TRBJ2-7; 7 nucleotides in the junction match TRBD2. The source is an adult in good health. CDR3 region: CASSQPSSPSGIYEQYF. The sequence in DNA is TGTGCCAGCAGCCAACCCTCCTCCCCTAGCGGTATCTACGAGCAGTACTTC.